One and the same sample provided the 7 T cell receptor beta chains below, sequenced in a study of T cells after yellow fever vaccination. MiXCR was run by TCRdb on the 5' RACE reads, yielding one entry per CDR3 protein. The sample holds nearly 550,000 distinct CDR3 sequences, under 25% seen once. The material was PBMCs, obtained 15 days after the yellow fever booster vaccination. All receptors derive from a man between 25 and 39 years old who received the YFV17D yellow fever vaccine.

This clonotype has more than one count but fewer than ten. CDR3 DNA: TGCAGTGCTCCGCCTTCCGCGGGAGGATCGAATACGCAGTATTTT. Translation: CSAPPSAGGSNTQYF. This sequence joins TRBV20-1 and TRBJ2-3; 8 bases are shared with TRBD2. Germline CDR1 and CDR2: DFQATT and SNEGSKA (reference sequence). V lost 5 bases to trimming and J lost 7 bases; unmatched junction nucleotides: 14. The CDR3 covers 15 residues.

The genes are TRBV11-2 and TRBJ2-7; the match to TRBD2 covers 13 bases. The J segment lost 4 bases and the V segment lost 3 bases, leaving 6 bases of the junction unmatched. CDR1 SGHAT and CDR2 FQNNGV come from the germline V gene. The CDR3 is 16 residues long. Here the CDR3 DNA reads TGTGCCAGCAGCTTCGGACTAGCGGGGGTGTCATACGAGCAGTACTTC. Its protein product is CASSFGLAGVSYEQYF.

This chain connects TRBV29-1 to TRBJ2-1, with 10 bases fitting TRBD2. V shed 2 bases and J 12 bases; nucleotides not matched to a gene: 4. This CDR3 has 12 residues. From germline, CDR1 is SQVTM and CDR2 ANQGSEA. The CDR3 sequence is CSVETSGTGQFF. The CDR3, as DNA: TGCAGCGTTGAAACTAGCGGGACCGGGCAGTTCTTC.

This clonotype has only a few counts. V and J are TRBV9 and TRBJ2-5; TRBD2 matches 9 bases. The V and J ends lost 0 bases and 3 bases, in that order; junction bases with no gene match: 6. The CDR3 sequence is 16 residues long. Germline CDR1 is SGDLS and CDR2 is YYNGEE. This chain's CDR3 is CASSVELGLAKETQYF. The CDR3 DNA is TGTGCCAGCAGCGTAGAATTGGGACTAGCCAAAGAGACCCAGTACTTC.

The genes are TRBV7-9 and TRBJ1-4, with 8 bases identical to TRBD1. Per the germline V gene, CDR1 is SEHNR and CDR2 is FQNEAQ (reference sequence). The CDR3 consists of 16 residues. With V trimmed by 5 bases and J by 4 bases, 9 bases remained unmatched. The CDR3 nucleotides are TGTGCCAGCAGCCCGCAACCGGGACAGGATAATGAAAAACTGTTTTTT. Its translation: CASSPQPGQDNEKLFF.

The chain couples TRBV6-2 or TRBV6-3 to TRBJ1-1; tentatively, D is TRBD1 (6 bases). This CDR3 contains 16 residues. Germline values: CDR1 MNHEY, CDR2 SVGEGT. Trimming cost V 5 bases and J 4 bases, with 20 bases left between them. The CDR3 is CASSAGTHNFFTEAFF. Written as DNA, the CDR3 is TGTGCCAGCAGTGCCGGGACACATAACTTCTTCACTGAAGCTTTCTTT.

This clonotype turned up a few times. The chain carries TRBV20-1 and TRBJ2-1, with D possibly TRBD2 on 6 matching bases. V lost 5 bases and J lost 4, with 15 bases in between. Germline-derived CDR1 and CDR2 are DFQATT and SNEGSKA (reference sequence). This CDR3 has 14 residues. In nucleotides, the CDR3 is TGCAGTGCTCCTCGGGGTAGCGGATACAATGAGCAGTTCTTC. This encodes CSAPRGSGYNEQFF.